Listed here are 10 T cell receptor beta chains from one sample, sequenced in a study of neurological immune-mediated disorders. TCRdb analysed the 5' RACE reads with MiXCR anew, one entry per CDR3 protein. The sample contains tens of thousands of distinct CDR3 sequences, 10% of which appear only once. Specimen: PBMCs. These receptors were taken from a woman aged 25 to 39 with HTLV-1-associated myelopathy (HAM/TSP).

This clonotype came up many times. CDR3 DNA: TGTGCCAGCAGTGATGAAGGGGATAATTCACCCCTCCACTTT. Its translation is CASSDEGDNSPLHF. This chain links TRBV6-1 with TRBJ1-6, with TRBD1 as a possible D gene (5 bases). Germline V lookup: CDR1 MNHNS, CDR2 SASEGT. This CDR3 has 14 amino acids. V lost 3 bases, J lost 5 bases, and 8 bases lay in between.

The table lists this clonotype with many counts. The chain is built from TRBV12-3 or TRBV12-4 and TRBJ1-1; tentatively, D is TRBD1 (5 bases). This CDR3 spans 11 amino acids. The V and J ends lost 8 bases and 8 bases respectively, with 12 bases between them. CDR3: CASSGTGEAFF. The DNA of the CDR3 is TGTGCCAGCTCGGGAACAGGAGAAGCTTTCTTT.

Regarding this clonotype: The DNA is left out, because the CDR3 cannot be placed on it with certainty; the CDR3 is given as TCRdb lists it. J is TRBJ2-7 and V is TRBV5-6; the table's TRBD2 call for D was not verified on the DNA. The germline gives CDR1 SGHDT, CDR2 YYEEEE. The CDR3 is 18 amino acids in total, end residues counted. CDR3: CASSFYICSARMGYEQYF.

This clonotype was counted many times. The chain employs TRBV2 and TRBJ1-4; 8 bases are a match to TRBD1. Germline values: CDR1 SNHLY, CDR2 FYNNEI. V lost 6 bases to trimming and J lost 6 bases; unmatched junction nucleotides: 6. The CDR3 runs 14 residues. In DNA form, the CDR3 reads TGTGCCAGCAGCGAAAACAGGGGGGATGAAAAACTGTTTTTT. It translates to CASSENRGDEKLFF.

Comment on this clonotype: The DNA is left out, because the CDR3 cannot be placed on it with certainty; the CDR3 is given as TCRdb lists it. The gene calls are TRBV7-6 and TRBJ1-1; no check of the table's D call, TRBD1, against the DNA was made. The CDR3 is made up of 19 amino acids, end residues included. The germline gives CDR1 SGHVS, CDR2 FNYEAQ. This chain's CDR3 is CASSFYICSAPGGNTEAFF.

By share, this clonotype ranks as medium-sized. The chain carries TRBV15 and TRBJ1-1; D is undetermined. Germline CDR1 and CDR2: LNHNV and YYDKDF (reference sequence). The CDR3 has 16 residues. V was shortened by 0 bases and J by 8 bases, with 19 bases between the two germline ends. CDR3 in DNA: TGTGCCACCAGCAGAGATGAGGCGAGGATAGGGAAAGAAGCTTTCTTT. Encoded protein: CATSRDEARIGKEAFF.

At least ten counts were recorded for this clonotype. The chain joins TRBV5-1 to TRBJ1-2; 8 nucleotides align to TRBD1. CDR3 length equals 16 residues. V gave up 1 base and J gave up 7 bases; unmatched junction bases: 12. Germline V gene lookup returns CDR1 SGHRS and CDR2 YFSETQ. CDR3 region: CASSLSGQGAIGGYTF. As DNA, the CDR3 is TGCGCCAGCAGCTTGTCTGGTCAGGGGGCTATCGGTGGCTACACCTTC.

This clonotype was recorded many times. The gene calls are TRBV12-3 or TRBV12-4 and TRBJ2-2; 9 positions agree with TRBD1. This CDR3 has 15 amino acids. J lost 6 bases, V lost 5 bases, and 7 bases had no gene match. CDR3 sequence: CASSLQGAYPGELFF. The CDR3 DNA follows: TGTGCCAGCAGTCTACAGGGGGCATATCCCGGGGAGCTGTTTTTT.

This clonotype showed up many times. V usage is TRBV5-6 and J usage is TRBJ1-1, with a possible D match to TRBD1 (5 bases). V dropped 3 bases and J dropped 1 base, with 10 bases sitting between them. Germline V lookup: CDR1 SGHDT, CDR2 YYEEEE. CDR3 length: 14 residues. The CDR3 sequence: CASSWGRRNTEAFF. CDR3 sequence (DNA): TGTGCCAGCAGCTGGGGACGGAGGAACACTGAAGCTTTCTTT. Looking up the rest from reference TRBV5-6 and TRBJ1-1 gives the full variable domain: DAGVTQSPTHLIKTRGQQVTLRCSPKSGHDTVSWYQQALGQGPQFIFQYYEEEERQRGNFPDRFSGHQFPNYSSELNVNALLLGDSALYLCASSWGRRNTEAFFGQGTRLTVV.

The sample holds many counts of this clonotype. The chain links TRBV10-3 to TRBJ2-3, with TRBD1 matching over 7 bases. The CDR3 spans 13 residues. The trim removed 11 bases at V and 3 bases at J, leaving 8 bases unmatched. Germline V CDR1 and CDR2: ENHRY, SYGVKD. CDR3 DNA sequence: TGTGCCGCCCAGAGACAGGGAACAGATACGCAGTATTTT. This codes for CAAQRQGTDTQYF.